This record covers a single TCR beta chain. Its antigen is not known. The sample is drawn from a study of cytomegalovirus exposure and HLA in healthy donors. Study-wide context: Among the roughly 400 genotyped donors, approximately 82% were placed in the Caucasian-associated ancestry cluster.

The junction had 0 bases not matched to a gene; V was cut back by 3 bases and J by 4 bases. This CDR3 is 12 amino acids long. CDR1 SGHRS and CDR2 YFSETQ come from the germline V gene. Researchers ran the PCR with 60 Vbeta and 13 Jbeta primers. Some clones are missing from TCRdb's copy, which holds only in-frame ones; the method was immunoSEQ multiplex PCR. Its clone listing holds about 41,000 clones. The study, taken as a whole, reports: In all likelihood, a cluster of highly shared sequence variants was a sequencing artifact.

Sequencing used PBMCs. The clonotype originates from a man younger than 40 in good health and CMV-seronegative. This chain links TRBV5-1 with TRBJ1-2; TRBD1 matches at 7 bases. Here the CDR3 DNA reads TGCGCCAGCAGCTCAGGGGGCTATGGCTACACCTTC. It encodes CASSSGGYGYTF.